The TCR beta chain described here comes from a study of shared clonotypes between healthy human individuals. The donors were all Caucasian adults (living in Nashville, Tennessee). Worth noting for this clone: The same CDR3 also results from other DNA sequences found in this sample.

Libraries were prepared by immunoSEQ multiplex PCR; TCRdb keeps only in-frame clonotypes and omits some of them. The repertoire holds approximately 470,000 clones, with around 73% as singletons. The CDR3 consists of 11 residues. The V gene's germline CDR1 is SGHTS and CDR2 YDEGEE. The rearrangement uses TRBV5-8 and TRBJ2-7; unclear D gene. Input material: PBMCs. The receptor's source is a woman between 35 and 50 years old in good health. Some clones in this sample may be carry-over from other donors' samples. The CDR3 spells CAGSFAYEQYF. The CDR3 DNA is TGTGCTGGCTCCTTCGCCTACGAGCAGTACTTC.